This entry features one T cell receptor (beta chain) sequence. What it binds is not known. Other DNA sequences from this sample encode an identical CDR3 as well. The data were taken from a study of beta chain features in type 1 diabetes. Without exception, sorted populations had purity beyond 98%. Findings of the study overall: TCRB repertoires of naive, central memory and Treg cells appeared more similar among patients than among healthy donors.

The isolated RNA, all of it, was reverse transcribed, so expressed TCRB transcripts were what got sequenced. Assay: immunoSEQ multiplex PCR; the TCRdb copy retains only in-frame clones and omits some. Found here are 680,000 or so clones, less than 20% of them singletons; the top ten hold roughly 0.098%. CDR3 length equals 12 residues. The V end lost 5 bases, the J end lost 4 bases, and 9 bases lay between the germline ends. Looked up from germline, CDR1 is MNHEY and CDR2 is SMNVEV (reference sequence). This chain uses TRBV27 with TRBJ2-7, with D uncertain. Sequenced input: naive CD4+ T cells from blood. The sequence was collected from a man between 18 and 35 years old in good health. DNA for the CDR3: TGTGCCAGCAGTCTTATGGGGTACGAGCAGTACTTC. It encodes CASSLMGYEQYF.